The 5 T cell receptor beta chains presented below share a single source sample, sequenced in a study of OX40 agonist ivuxolimab in advanced cancers. TCRdb keeps only in-frame clones here, not all; method: immunoSEQ multiplex PCR. The sample includes roughly 92,000 clones, approximately 88% seen only once; the top ten take roughly 1.5%. The material was CD4+ or CD8+ T cells sorted from blood, obtained in a trial of the OX40 agonist ivuxolimab. The source is an adult with an advanced solid tumor such as melanoma, head and neck, liver or kidney cancer.

The V call is TRBV11-3, the J call TRBJ2-5; D possibly corresponds to TRBD2 (5 bases). The V gene's germline CDR1 is SGHNT and CDR2 YENEEA. Deletions cut 5 bases from V and 2 bases from J, with 12 bases between. There are 14 residues in the CDR3. CDR3 sequence (DNA): TGTGCCAGCAGCCTCCCGGACTTTCAAGAGACCCAGTACTTC. Its protein is CASSLPDFQETQYF.

V usage is TRBV7-6 and J usage is TRBJ1-6; D remains unclear. In germline, CDR1 is SGHVS, CDR2 FNYEAQ. The length of the CDR3 is 15 residues. V shed 1 base and J shed 10 bases, with 14 bases lying between them. The CDR3 reads CASSLERGEGSPLHF. DNA of the CDR3: TGTGCCAGCAGCTTAGAGAGAGGAGAAGGGTCACCCCTCCACTTT. Full variable domain (missing parts from reference TRBV7-6 and TRBJ1-6): GAGVSQSPRYKVTKRGQDVALRCDPISGHVSLYWYRQALGQGPEFLTYFNYEAQQDKSGLPNDRFSAERPEGSISTLTIQRTEQRDSAMYRCASSLERGEGSPLHFGNGTRLTVT.

This clone was picked up a small number of times. V gene TRBV11-2 combines with J gene TRBJ1-1; no clear D. Germline lookup yields CDR1 SGHAT and CDR2 FQNNGV. The CDR3 runs to 13 residues. Trimming took 2 bases from V and 1 from J, leaving 5 bases between them. The CDR3 DNA follows: TGTGCCAGCAGCTTAAGGGCGAACACTGAAGCTTTCTTT. Amino acids: CASSLRANTEAFF.

The chain has TRBV9 and TRBJ1-1; TRBD1 might be the D (6 bases). Per the germline V gene, CDR1 is SGDLS and CDR2 is YYNGEE. Trimming pared 0 bases from V and 5 bases from J, leaving 14 bases between. The CDR3 runs 15 residues. The CDR3 protein is CASSVAGAGGTEAFF. CDR3 sequence (DNA): TGTGCCAGCAGCGTAGCGGGGGCCGGGGGAACTGAAGCTTTCTTT.

As concerns this clone: Other nucleotide sequences in the sample specify the same CDR3. CDR3 protein: CASSVTSGFYEQYF. CDR3 in DNA: TGTGCCAGCTCAGTGACTAGCGGGTTCTACGAGCAGTACTTC. The chain uses TRBV18 and TRBJ2-7; 10 bases agree with TRBD2. The V segment lost 5 bases and the J segment 3 bases; nucleotides outside the gene matches: 4. Germline CDR1 and CDR2: KGHSH and LQKENI. The CDR3 runs to 14 residues.